Presented here are 30 T cell receptor beta chains from one specimen sequenced in a study of T cell repertoires in cytomegalovirus infection. Via MiXCR, TCRdb re-called the reads, giving one row per CDR3 protein. The sample records around 550,000 distinct CDR3 sequences, roughly 29% being singletons. The specimen sequenced was PBMCs. These TCRs come from a human donor in good health (CMV status not recorded). Some clones in this sample may be carry-over from other donors' samples.

This clonotype was observed a few times. The gene calls are TRBV29-1 and TRBJ2-4; D may be TRBD1 (5 bases). Per the germline V gene, CDR1 is SQVTM and CDR2 is ANQGSEA. The CDR3 is made up of 17 amino acids. Trimming stripped 6 bases from V and 5 bases from J, with 26 bases between. Here the CDR3 DNA reads TGCAGCGTATCGGTTGCGAAGGGGTTAGTAAGCGAAAACATTCAGTACTTC. It yields the protein CSVSVAKGLVSENIQYF.

The V gene is TRBV19, the J gene TRBJ1-5; a weak D match, TRBD1 (6 bases). V was pared by 5 bases and J by 4 bases, with 12 bases between. Germline CDR1 reads LNHDA; CDR2 reads SQIVND (reference sequence). The CDR3 totals 14 residues. The CDR3 spells CASSSGEDNQPQHF. The CDR3 nucleotides read TGTGCCAGTAGTTCAGGGGAGGATAATCAGCCCCAGCATTTT.

The J gene is TRBJ2-2, the V gene TRBV20-1; TRBD1 aligns across 7 bases. CDR3 length: 15 amino acids. With 1 base clipped from V and 0 bases from J, the junction kept 2 bases outside the gene matches. The germline gives CDR1 DFQATT, CDR2 SNEGSKA (reference sequence). CDR3 residues: CSARGGQANTGELFF. Here the CDR3 DNA reads TGCAGTGCTAGAGGCGGACAGGCGAACACCGGGGAGCTGTTTTTT.

Concerning this clonotype itself: One end of the junction does not line up with germline, which may come from a read error. The chain employs TRBV7-7 and TRBJ2-2; TRBD1 matches 7 bases. Germline V gives CDR1 SSHAT, CDR2 FNYEAQ (reference sequence). The CDR3 spans 17 residues. CDR3 coding DNA: TGTGCTAGCAGCCCCATCCCCTGGCAGGGGGTTACCGGGGAGCTGTTTTTT. It codes for CASSPIPWQGVTGELFF. The whole variable domain, filled in from reference TRBV7-7 and TRBJ2-2, reads GAGVSQSPRYKVTKRGQDVTLRCDPISSHATLYWYQQALGQGPEFLTYFNYEAQPDKSGLPSDRFSAERPEGSISTLTIQRTEQRDSAMYRCASSPIPWQGVTGELFFGEGSRLTVL.

This clonotype was recorded a few times. The V and J genes are TRBV7-9 and TRBJ2-2, with TRBD2 identical over 7 bases. The length of the CDR3 is 19 residues. V shed 4 bases, J shed 3 bases, and the junction held 17 bases outside the gene matches. Germline CDR1 reads SEHNR; CDR2 reads FQNEAQ (reference sequence). The CDR3 coding sequence is TGTGCCAGCAGCTCAGGAGGGATGCCGGGAGGAGTGTACACCGGGGAGCTGTTTTTT. Amino acids: CASSSGGMPGGVYTGELFF.

The sample holds a few counts of this clonotype. The chain carries TRBV12-3 or TRBV12-4 and TRBJ1-3; perhaps TRBD1 as D (6 bases). The V gene lost 5 bases and the J gene lost 1 base, with 12 bases spanning the gap. The CDR3 length is 15 residues. CDR3 in amino acids: CASSNTRGSGNTIYF. In nucleotides, the CDR3 is TGTGCCAGCAGTAATACCAGGGGATCTGGAAACACCATATATTTT.

The chain links TRBV19 to TRBJ2-5; 7 bases are shared with TRBD2. V was pared by 1 base and J by 0 bases, with 2 bases of the junction left unmatched. CDR1 is LNHDA and CDR2 is SQIVND in the germline V gene (reference sequence). There are 15 residues in the CDR3. CDR3 sequence (DNA): TGTGCCAGTAGTATAGGGCGGGGGTACCAAGAGACCCAGTACTTC. Protein sequence: CASSIGRGYQETQYF.

This clonotype was seen at least ten times. J is TRBJ1-5 and V is TRBV28; D remains ambiguous. V was trimmed by 2 bases and J by 0 bases, leaving 8 bases between them. Per germline, CDR1 MDHEN and CDR2 SYDVKM. The CDR3 is 15 residues long. CDR3 DNA: TGTGCCAGCAGTTTAGTTGTTCTTAGCAATCAGCCCCAGCATTTT. Protein product: CASSLVVLSNQPQHF.

V gene TRBV6-5 combines with J gene TRBJ2-3; TRBD2 matches 8 bases. The germline CDR1 and CDR2 sequences are MNHEY and SVGAGI. The CDR3 covers 15 residues. J was trimmed by 1 base and V by 0 bases; bases with no gene match: 0. CDR3 nucleotides: TGTGCCAGCAGTTACTCGACTAGCGGCACAGATACGCAGTATTTT. Translation gives CASSYSTSGTDTQYF.

This clonotype was observed many times. The V gene is TRBV7-6, the J gene TRBJ2-1; TRBD1 matches at 10 bases. There are 14 residues in the CDR3. Germline CDR1 is SGHVS and CDR2 is FNYEAQ. V lost 5 bases and J lost 5; bases outside the gene matches: 3. The chain's CDR3 is CASSRQGANNEQFF. The CDR3 DNA sequence: TGTGCCAGCAGCCGACAGGGGGCTAACAATGAGCAGTTCTTC.

This clonotype was seen only a few times. This chain connects TRBV20-1 to TRBJ1-1; 8 bases align to TRBD1. The CDR3 is 14 residues long. Germline loops: CDR1 DFQATT, CDR2 SNEGSKA (reference sequence). Trimming at V came to 6 bases and at J to 0 bases, leaving 6 bases not matched to a gene. The CDR3, as DNA: TGCAGTGCGGGTGACAGGGGATTGAACACTGAAGCTTTCTTT. This sequence encodes CSAGDRGLNTEAFF.

The chain recombines TRBV5-5 with TRBJ2-7; no reliable D call. The CDR3 totals 13 residues. The V gene's germline CDR1 is SGHKS and CDR2 YYEKEE (reference sequence). V lost 1 base and J lost 2, with 7 bases in between. CDR3 sequence: CASSLFPAYEQYF. The CDR3 DNA follows: TGTGCCAGCAGCTTGTTCCCGGCCTACGAGCAGTACTTC.

In its sample, this clonotype was seen many times. The gene calls are TRBV7-2 and TRBJ1-6; no definite D call. Germline CDR1 is SGHTA and CDR2 is FQGNSA. CDR3 size: 13 residues. Trimming removed 1 base from V and 14 bases from J, with 12 bases in between. The CDR3 DNA sequence: TGTGCCAGCAGCTTAGACCGTGATTGGGCCCTCCACTTT. As protein: CASSLDRDWALHF.

This clonotype was seen many times. The V call is TRBV7-2, the J call TRBJ1-4; 8 bases fit TRBD1. Germline V gene lookup returns CDR1 SGHTA and CDR2 FQGNSA. With 1 base clipped from V and 4 bases from J, the junction kept 14 bases outside the gene matches. The CDR3 contains 19 residues. CDR3: CASSLGLVGQGALNEKLFF. CDR3 bases: TGTGCCAGCAGCTTAGGTTTGGTCGGCCAGGGGGCGCTTAATGAAAAACTGTTTTTT.

Ten or more counts support this clonotype. CDR3 sequence reads: CASSPGQGAFQPQHF. The CDR3, as DNA: TGTGCCAGCAGCCCCGGACAGGGGGCGTTTCAGCCCCAGCATTTT. The chain combines TRBV7-2 with TRBJ1-5, with 11 bases lining up with TRBD1. CDR1 is SGHTA and CDR2 is FQGNSA in the germline V gene. The CDR3 sequence is 15 residues long. J was trimmed by 6 bases and V by 5 bases; bases with no gene match: 6.

J is TRBJ1-5 and V is TRBV6-2 or TRBV6-3; maybe TRBD1 (6 bases). This CDR3 comprises 15 residues. Germline V CDR1 and CDR2: MNHEY, SVGEGT. Deletions cut 6 bases from V and 3 bases from J, with 15 bases between. CDR3 bases: TGTGCCAGCAGCCTGGCCGGGGGGCCCAATCAGCCCCAGCATTTT. It specifies CASSLAGGPNQPQHF.

V and J are TRBV11-2 and TRBJ2-7; D remains unclear. The CDR3 has 13 residues. Trimming stripped 4 bases from V and 1 base from J, with 8 bases between. Germline assignment: CDR1 SGHAT and CDR2 FQNNGV. CDR3 residues: CASSSENSYEQYV. Written as DNA, the CDR3 is TGTGCCAGCAGCTCGGAAAATTCCTACGAGCAGTACGTC.

The chain has TRBV7-9 and TRBJ2-5, with D possibly matching TRBD2 (5 bases). Trimming shortened V by 7 bases and J by 2 bases, and 17 bases separated the two germline ends. Germline V gives CDR1 SEHNR, CDR2 FQNEAQ (reference sequence). The CDR3 is 15 amino acids. The CDR3 region has the DNA TGTGCCAGCAACCGGAGAACGGACTTTCAAGAGACCCAGTACTTC. Residues: CASNRRTDFQETQYF. Supplemented by reference TRBV7-9 and TRBJ2-5, the full variable domain reads DTGVSQNPRHKITKRGQNVTFRCDPISEHNRLYWYRQTLGQGPEFLTYFQNEAQLEKSRLLSDRFSAERPKGSFSTLEIQRTEQGDSAMYLCASNRRTDFQETQYFGPGTRLLVL.

The V and J genes are TRBV7-8 and TRBJ1-1, with TRBD1 as a possible D gene (5 bases). V dropped 5 bases and J dropped 1 base, with 11 bases sitting between them. CDR1 and CDR2 (germline): SGHVS, FQNEAQ. The CDR3 consists of 14 residues. DNA of the CDR3: TGTGCCAGCAGCCCCTATACAGGGAACACTGAAGCTTTCTTT. It translates to CASSPYTGNTEAFF.

In this sample, this clonotype turned up a few times. The gene calls are TRBV20-1 and TRBJ2-1; 8 bases match TRBD1. This CDR3 has 16 residues. J lost 2 bases, V lost 2 bases, and 8 bases had no gene match. Per germline, CDR1 DFQATT and CDR2 SNEGSKA (reference sequence). The CDR3 here is CSARSDRGLTYNEQFF. The CDR3 region has the DNA TGCAGTGCTAGATCTGACAGGGGTTTGACCTACAATGAGCAGTTCTTC.

This clonotype was counted at least ten times. This chain uses TRBV7-2 with TRBJ1-1; D is uncertain. Germline assignment: CDR1 SGHTA and CDR2 FQGNSA. The CDR3 runs to 15 residues. V was shortened by 1 base and J by 3 bases, with 12 bases between the two germline ends. CDR3 sequence: CASSLVGLADTEAFF. The CDR3 DNA sequence: TGTGCCAGCAGCTTAGTTGGACTGGCGGACACTGAAGCTTTCTTT.

The chain has TRBV5-1 and TRBJ2-5; no clear D gene. CDR3 length: 14 amino acids. The V gene's germline CDR1 is SGHRS and CDR2 YFSETQ. V was cut by 0 bases and J by 3 bases, with 9 bases left in between. CDR3 sequence (DNA): TGCGCCAGCAGCTTGGCCACGTTGGAAGAGACCCAGTACTTC. This translates into CASSLATLEETQYF.

This clonotype was counted many times. The chain uses TRBV7-2 and TRBJ2-7; 13 bases agree with TRBD2. Germline-derived CDR1 and CDR2 are SGHTA and FQGNSA. Trimming took 5 bases from V and 1 from J; bases not matched to a gene: 11. This CDR3 is built from 18 residues. The CDR3 region has the DNA TGTGCCAGCAGCCTATATTGGACTAGCGGGAGTGATTCCTACGAGCAGTACTTC. It translates to CASSLYWTSGSDSYEQYF.

This clonotype was counted only a few times. V is TRBV4-1 and J is TRBJ2-7, with 11 bases identical to TRBD1. The ends lost 1 base at V and 2 bases at J; junction bases unmatched: 1. The CDR3 contains 15 residues. Germline loops: CDR1 MGHRA, CDR2 YSYEKL. The DNA of the CDR3 is TGCGCCAGCAGCCAAGTGGGACAGGGGGCCTACGAGCAGTACTTC. Translating it yields CASSQVGQGAYEQYF.

There are a few counts of this clonotype. This chain connects TRBV7-8 to TRBJ2-7; D assignment may be TRBD1 or TRBD2 (5 bases each). With 2 bases removed from V and 3 bases from J, the gap between germline ends came to 11 bases. The germline V gene has CDR1 SGHVS and CDR2 FQNEAQ. CDR3 size: 14 residues. CDR3 amino acids: CASSLYGGRYEQYV. DNA of the CDR3: TGTGCCAGCAGCTTATATGGGGGTCGCTACGAGCAGTACGTC.

Here the CDR3 reads CSAKDRRNQPQHF. DNA of the CDR3: TGCAGTGCCAAGGACAGGAGGAATCAGCCCCAGCATTTT. The chain has TRBV20-1 and TRBJ1-5; TRBD1 aligns across 7 bases. The CDR3 has 13 amino acids. J lost 4 bases, V lost 6 bases, and 6 bases had no gene match. CDR1 DFQATT and CDR2 SNEGSKA come from the germline V gene (reference sequence).

This clonotype has a handful of counts. An end of the junction differs from the germline gene, which may be a read error. This rearrangement joins TRBV5-1 to TRBJ2-5; TRBD1 might be the D (5 bases). The CDR3 loop spans 13 amino acids. Germline V CDR1 and CDR2: SGHRS, YFSETQ. Here the CDR3 DNA reads TGTGCCAGCAGTTTAGGGGCTCGAGAGACCCAGTACTTC. Its protein product is CASSLGARETQYF.

This clonotype turned up a few times. The chain is built from TRBV7-2 and TRBJ1-1; no definite D call. V was trimmed by 4 bases and J by 6 bases, leaving 9 bases between them. Germline V gene sequence: CDR1 SGHTA, CDR2 FQGNSA. The CDR3 extends over 12 amino acids. CDR3 DNA sequence: TGTGCCAGCAGCTCGGGGTTCTCTGAAGCTTTCTTT. As protein: CASSSGFSEAFF.

This clonotype turned up a few times. The rearrangement links TRBV7-9 to TRBJ1-1; no reliable D call. This CDR3 region has 15 residues. Deletions cut 5 bases from V and 4 bases from J, with 17 bases between. Germline CDR1 SEHNR, CDR2 FQNEAQ (reference sequence). The CDR3 bases are TGTGCCAGCAGCCACCCCGTGGTGGGTGTCACTGAAGCTTTCTTT. Its protein is CASSHPVVGVTEAFF.

In this sample, this clonotype turned up a few times. CDR3 in DNA: TGTGCCAGCAGCTTAGCGGGAAACCCTAATGAAAAACTGTTTTTT. Translation: CASSLAGNPNEKLFF. The chain has TRBV7-2 and TRBJ1-4, with D unclear. The CDR3 length is 15 residues. V was cut by 0 bases and J by 3 bases, with 8 bases left in between. Germline V lookup: CDR1 SGHTA, CDR2 FQGNSA.